This T cell receptor (beta chain) was obtained from a study of TIL therapy for anti-PD-1-resistant metastatic lung cancer (dated by TCRdb to 2020 to 2023). For context, the study as a whole: Tumors were harvested before any PD-1/PD-L1 blockade; patients then received nivolumab, and those progressing received lymphodepletion, expanded TIL infusion and IL-2. Enrolled patients had a median age of around 51 years (range 38-75) and a median tumor PD-L1 proportion score of around 6%. Across the cohort, whole-exome sequencing showed a median non-synonymous tumor mutation burden of approximately 1.5 mutations per megabase. Most of the cohort had lung adenocarcinoma, including a few EGFR-mutant tumors and two ALK-rearranged tumors, and half of the patients were either current or former smokers. Tumor and peripheral blood T cell receptor beta sequencing was used to track clonotypes across tumor, expanded TIL product and serial blood samples.

Details on this clone: Its specific antigen is unknown. No base-level quality is on record; no much larger clone is a single base apart.

TCR beta CDR3 regions were amplified from genomic DNA by bias-controlled multiplex PCR with the immunoSEQ v3 hsTCRB kit. An Illumina NextSeq 500 was used to sequence the TCR libraries, reaching around 2.1 million read pairs at survey level or roughly 4.5-6 million at deep level. The study's own analysis went as follows. V, D and J genes were assigned, non-productive sequences were removed, and clonality was reported by immunoSEQ Analyzer software. Repertoires of infused TIL and blood were compared using productive Simpson clonality and the Morisita overlap index of productive TRB rearrangements. The absolute count of a clonotype in blood was estimated by multiplying the lymphocyte count by the CD3+ fraction and by the productive frequency of the clone. In TCRdb, the immuneACCESS table is reduced to in-frame sequences with V and J assigned. These tables do not hold every clone; where another copy was compared, an unresolved V gene accounts for under half, and the others remain unexplained. V and J calls and clone size are given by that table; D and trimming were obtained from the DNA. A total of approximately 22,000 clones appear in this sample, 70% to 80% of them only once. The top ten clones comprise over 1.5% of the sample.

Study-wide conclusions, independent of this receptor: The study protocol defined all tumor marker inferences as exploratory. The baseline peripheral repertoire was partially replaced by infused TIL clonotypes, which then decayed over months, and no apparent association between persistence and response was found. Because the cohort was highly selected, with more treatment-naive, never-smoker and oncogene-addicted patients than is typical, generalizability is limited.

The sample's time point label, in plain terms: pre-treatment sample, taken before nivolumab and TIL therapy. A phase I trial run at two centers enrolled adults with stage 4 NSCLC between 2017 and January 2020. The samples were obtained from a phase I trial that was single-arm and open-label and tested tumor-infiltrating lymphocyte therapy combined with nivolumab in advanced non-small cell lung cancer. Blood mononuclear cells from EDTA tubes were separated on a Ficoll gradient and snap-frozen as pellets, and DNA was extracted from the cells using a Qiagen mini-prep kit. This material consisted of blood, taken at baseline. The receptor's source is a person aged 25-80 years with non-small cell lung cancer.

Read as DNA, the sequence is TGTGCCAGCAGTTCCCTCACAGGGGATGGAAACACCATATATTTT. It specifies CASSSLTGDGNTIYF. The V and J segments used are TRBV6-7 and TRBJ1-3; 7 of the junction bases match TRBD1. TRBV6-7 is an ORF, with its function uncertain. Its CDR3 holds 15 amino acids, cysteine through phenylalanine. Only the CDR3 part of the read is kept: 45 bases, read in frame from the first base. Compared with germline, V lacks 4 bases and J lacks 3 bases; bases without a gene match: 6.